One TCR beta chain is described in this entry. Its antigen is not known. These data come from a study of identifying expanded T cells in peripheral blood. Study findings and constraints: Technical replicates showed about 1.1 changed clones; roughly two weeks about 16.4; four weeks 19. Roughly two-week clone count variance significantly increased as total template count grew.

Healthy donors had no documented immune events, such as infections, while sampled. The CDR3 is 11 amino acids. The V end lost 5 bases, the J end lost 10 bases, and 15 bases lay between the germline ends. The V gene's germline CDR1 is GTSNPN and CDR2 SVGIG (reference sequence). Profiled with immunoSEQ multiplex PCR; TCRdb holds only in-frame clones, not every one. The table records around 100,000 clones, approximately 88% of them present only once. The sample comprised blood. The chain has TRBV30 and TRBJ2-7; D may be TRBD1 or TRBD2 (5 bases each). The receptor was derived from a person aged 18-70 years in good health. The CDR3 here is CAWGGRGDQYF. CDR3 bases: TGTGCCTGGGGGGGAAGGGGTGATCAGTACTTC.